This TCR beta chain was sequenced during a study of chemoradiotherapy in HPV16-positive cancers. Whole-study results and caveats: HPV-responsive T-cell expansion during chemoradiotherapy was linked to improved recurrence-free survival in HPV16-positive patients. During treatment, candidate HPV-specific clones and E7-related motifs expanded in tumor. Only a couple of HPV16-positive patients supplied the functional HPV-specificity definition.

Sequenced by immunoSEQ multiplex PCR; TCRdb stores in-frame clones only, minus some. The table lists fewer than 3,500 clones, around 90% of them singletons. Samples were taken several times over chemoradiotherapy. Trimming stripped 1 base from V and 4 bases from J, with 9 bases between. CDR3 length equals 13 residues. In germline, CDR1 is SGHRS, CDR2 YFSETQ. For this clone: Its cognate antigen is unknown.

This TCR came from a human donor with HPV-associated anogenital cancer. This rearrangement joins TRBV5-1 to TRBJ2-7; D uncertain. Material: tumor tissue, obtained from a patient who underwent chemoradiotherapy. As DNA, the CDR3 is TGCGCCAGCAGCTTGCCGTCCCCTTACGAGCAGTACTTC. Its translation is CASSLPSPYEQYF.